This T cell receptor beta chain appears in the sequencing data of a study of cytomegalovirus exposure and HLA in healthy donors. Study background: Earlier, 95 million to 140 million unique TCR beta sequences were recovered from around 200 million T cells by an analysis. Findings and limits, study-wide: Excluded were some V segments that proved indistinguishable, including TRBV6-2 and TRBV6-3.

The germline gives CDR1 SGHVS, CDR2 FQNEAQ. The V gene lost 1 base and the J gene lost 8 bases, with 20 bases spanning the gap. The CDR3 covers 17 residues. The study ran its PCR with 60 Vbeta and 13 Jbeta primers. Sequencing was performed with immunoSEQ multiplex PCR; in TCRdb, only in-frame clones are kept and a portion is missing. Of 150,000 to 250,000 clones listed, approximately 79% are singletons. This clone was recorded once. Its antigen is still unknown. Sequenced sample: PBMCs. This clonotype was sampled from a girl aged 10 to 17 in good health and CMV-seropositive. V gene TRBV7-8 combines with J gene TRBJ2-2, with D possibly TRBD1 on 5 matching bases. For the CDR3, the DNA is TGTGCCAGCAGCTTAGGGGTCGGGCAGGGTAGGATGGGGGAGCTGTTTTTT. The encoded protein is CASSLGVGQGRMGELFF.